Given below is one T cell receptor beta chain in context. These data belong to a study of blood T cell repertoires in COVID-19. Assay: immunoSEQ multiplex PCR; the TCRdb copy retains only in-frame clones and omits some. This sample has some 270,000 clones; less than 95% occur once, and the top ten carry less than 3.5%. V lost 5 bases to trimming and J lost 4 bases; unmatched junction nucleotides: 20. CDR1 is SGHAT, CDR2 FQNNGV, per germline. The CDR3 extends over 18 amino acids. The rearrangement uses TRBV11-2 and TRBJ2-7, with 7 bases fitting TRBD1. The TCR originated in a man aged 40-55 years who had been exposed to COVID-19. Input material: PBMCs or T cells enriched from blood (not recorded which). In nucleotides, the CDR3 is TGTGCCAGCAGCCACGGTTACCGACAGGGAGTTTACAAATACGAGCAGTACTTC. The encoded protein is CASSHGYRQGVYKYEQYF. Based on the CDR3 plus reference TRBV11-2 and TRBJ2-7, the full variable domain is EAGVAQSPRYKIIEKRQSVAFWCNPISGHATLYWYQQILGQGPKLLIQFQNNGVVDDSQLPKDRFSAERLKGVDSTLKIQPAKLEDSAVYLCASSHGYRQGVYKYEQYFGPGTRLTVT.